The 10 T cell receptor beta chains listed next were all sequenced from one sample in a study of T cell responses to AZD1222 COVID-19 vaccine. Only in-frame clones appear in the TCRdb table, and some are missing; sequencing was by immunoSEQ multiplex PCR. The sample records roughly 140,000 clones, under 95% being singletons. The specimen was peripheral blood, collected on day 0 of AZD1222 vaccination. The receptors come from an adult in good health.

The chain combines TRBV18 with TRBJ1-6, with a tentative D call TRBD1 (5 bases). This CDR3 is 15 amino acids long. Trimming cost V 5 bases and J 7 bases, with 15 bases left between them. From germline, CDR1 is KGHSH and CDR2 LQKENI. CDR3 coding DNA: TGTGCCAGCTCATCCCTCGGGGGTGGCAATTCACCCCTCCACTTT. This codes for CASSSLGGGNSPLHF.

CDR3 coding DNA: TGTGCCAGCAGCGTAGGTGGGACTAGCTTGGAGACCCAGTACTTC. It translates to CASSVGGTSLETQYF. The chain uses TRBV9 and TRBJ2-5, with TRBD2 matching over 9 bases. CDR1 is SGDLS, CDR2 YYNGEE, per germline. This CDR3 has 15 residues. The V segment lost 0 bases and the J segment 5 bases; nucleotides outside the gene matches: 5.

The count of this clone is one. CDR3 bases: TGTGCCAGCAGCCCCCGCGACGGGAGCTCCTACAATGAGCAGTTCTTC. It is translated as CASSPRDGSSYNEQFF. The chain joins TRBV11-3 to TRBJ2-1, with D perhaps TRBD2 (6 bases). There are 16 residues in the CDR3. Germline CDR1 and CDR2: SGHNT and YENEEA. Trimming took 5 bases from V and 0 from J, leaving 14 bases between them.

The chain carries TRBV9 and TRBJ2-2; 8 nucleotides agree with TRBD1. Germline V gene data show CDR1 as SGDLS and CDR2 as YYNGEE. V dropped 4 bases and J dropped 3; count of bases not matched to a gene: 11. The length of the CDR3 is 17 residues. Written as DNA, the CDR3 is TGTGCCAGCAGCAGGAGTCGGACAGGGCACGACACCGGGGAGCTGTTTTTT. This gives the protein CASSRSRTGHDTGELFF.

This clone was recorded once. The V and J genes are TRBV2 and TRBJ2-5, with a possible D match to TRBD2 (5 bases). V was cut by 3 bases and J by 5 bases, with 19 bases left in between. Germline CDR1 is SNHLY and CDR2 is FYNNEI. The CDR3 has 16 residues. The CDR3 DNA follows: TGTGCCAGCAGTGAGCATCCAGTTAGAAGGGAGGAGACCCAGTACTTC. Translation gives CASSEHPVRREETQYF.

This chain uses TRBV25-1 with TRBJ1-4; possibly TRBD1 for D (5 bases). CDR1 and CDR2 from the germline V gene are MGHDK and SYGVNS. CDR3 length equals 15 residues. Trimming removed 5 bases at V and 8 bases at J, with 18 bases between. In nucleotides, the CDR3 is TGTGCCAGCAGTCCCCCCCAGGGCACAGGCGAAAAACTGTTTTTT. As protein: CASSPPQGTGEKLFF.

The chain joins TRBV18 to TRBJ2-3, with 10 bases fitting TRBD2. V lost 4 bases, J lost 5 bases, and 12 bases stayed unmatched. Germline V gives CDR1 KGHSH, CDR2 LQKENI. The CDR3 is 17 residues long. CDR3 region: CASSRAPSGGAEDTQYF. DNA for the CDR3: TGTGCCAGCTCACGTGCTCCTAGCGGGGGCGCAGAAGATACGCAGTATTTT. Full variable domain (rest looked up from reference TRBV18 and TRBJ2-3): NAGVMQNPRHLVRRRGQEARLRCSPMKGHSHVYWYRQLPEEGLKFMVYLQKENIIDESGMPKERFSAEFPKEGPSILRIQQVVRGDSAAYFCASSRAPSGGAEDTQYFGPGTRLTVL.

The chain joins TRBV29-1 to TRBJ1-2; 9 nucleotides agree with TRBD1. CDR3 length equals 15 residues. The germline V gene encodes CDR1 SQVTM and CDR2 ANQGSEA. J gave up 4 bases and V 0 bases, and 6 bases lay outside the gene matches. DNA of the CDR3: TGCAGCGTTGAAGATCGGGACAGGGTAGGCTATGGCTACACCTTC. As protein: CSVEDRDRVGYGYTF.

CDR3 residues: CASSLTRGGEAFF. The CDR3 nucleotides read TGTGCCAGCAGCCTAACGCGGGGGGGTGAAGCTTTCTTT. J is TRBJ1-1 and V is TRBV3-1 (or the pseudogene TRBV3-2); maybe TRBD1 (5 bases). The germline V gene has CDR1 LGHDT and CDR2 YNNKEL (reference sequence). The V and J ends lost 4 bases and 7 bases respectively, with 13 bases between them. The CDR3 runs to 13 residues.

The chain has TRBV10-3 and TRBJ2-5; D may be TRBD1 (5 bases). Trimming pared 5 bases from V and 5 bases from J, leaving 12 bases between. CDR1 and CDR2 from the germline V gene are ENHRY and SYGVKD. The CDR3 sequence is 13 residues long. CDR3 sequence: CAISHTGWETQYF. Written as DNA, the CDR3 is TGTGCCATCAGTCATACAGGTTGGGAGACCCAGTACTTC.